The 8 T cell receptor beta chains given below trace back to one sample, sequenced in a study of T-cell reconstitution after alpha-beta-depleted transplantation in children. General study results and limits: T cells produced anew were the main source of T-cell counts and diversity one year after transplant.

This sample's TCRbeta library carried unique molecular identifier barcodes. TCRdb recomputed calls from the PCR reads with MiXCR, one row per CDR3 protein. This table holds 250,000 to 300,000 distinct CDR3 sequences, over 7.5% found once. Antigens for these TCRs are unknown. The material sequenced was peripheral blood, taken 360 days after TCRalphabeta/CD19-depleted stem cell transplant. The receptors stem from a female patient under 10 years old who had a stem cell transplant for Fanconi anemia, so the T cells may come from the graft donor.

This clonotype was detected ten times or more. This rearrangement joins TRBV3-1 to TRBJ2-2; 7 positions agree with TRBD1. V gave up 4 bases and J gave up 0 bases; unmatched junction bases: 5. CDR1 and CDR2 (germline): LGHDT, YNNKEL (reference sequence). This CDR3 has 16 residues. CDR3 region: CASSPRTGANTGELFF. CDR3 nucleotides: TGTGCCAGCAGCCCTAGGACAGGCGCGAACACCGGGGAGCTGTTTTTT.

The chain employs TRBV5-1 and TRBJ2-2, with a weak D call TRBD2 (6 bases). Trimming pared 4 bases from V and 9 bases from J, leaving 16 bases between. There are 14 residues in the CDR3. Germline V gene sequence: CDR1 SGHRS, CDR2 YFSETQ. The CDR3 loop reads CASSPGTSWRELFF. In DNA form, the CDR3 reads TGCGCCAGCAGCCCCGGGACTTCCTGGAGGGAGCTGTTTTTT.

There are many counts of this clonotype. The chain combines TRBV3-1 with TRBJ1-5, with D possibly TRBD1 on 6 matching bases. The CDR3 loop spans 17 amino acids. In germline, CDR1 is LGHDT, CDR2 YNNKEL (reference sequence). V gave up 1 base and J gave up 3 bases, with 16 bases separating them. CDR3 region: CASSQGRTANYNQPQHF. CDR3 DNA sequence: TGTGCCAGCAGCCAAGGTCGGACAGCAAATTACAATCAGCCCCAGCATTTT.

The rearrangement uses TRBV7-9 and TRBJ2-7; 13 bases are a match to TRBD2. The ends lost 1 base at V and 2 bases at J; junction bases unmatched: 5. This CDR3 comprises 17 residues. The germline gives CDR1 SEHNR, CDR2 FQNEAQ (reference sequence). This chain's CDR3 is CASSLGPTSGGAYEQYF. The CDR3 DNA sequence: TGTGCCAGCAGCTTAGGCCCCACTAGCGGGGGGGCCTACGAGCAGTACTTC.

This clonotype was seen repeatedly, ten times or more. The chain carries TRBV29-1 and TRBJ1-2; D not certain. CDR1 and CDR2 (germline): SQVTM, ANQGSEA. V was trimmed by 3 bases and J by 1 base, leaving 6 bases between them. The CDR3 runs 12 residues. The CDR3 bases are TGCAGCGTTGACCACAGTAACTATGGCTACACCTTC. It is translated as CSVDHSNYGYTF.

The chain is built from TRBV27 and TRBJ2-5, with D perhaps being TRBD1 or TRBD2 (5 bases each). From germline, CDR1 is MNHEY and CDR2 SMNVEV (reference sequence). CDR3 length equals 13 residues. With 4 bases removed from V and 1 base from J, the gap between germline ends came to 7 bases. The CDR3 here is CASSWGIQETQYF. The CDR3 bases are TGTGCCAGCAGTTGGGGGATCCAAGAGACCCAGTACTTC.

This clonotype was counted a few times. The chain joins TRBV27 to TRBJ2-5; 7 nucleotides align to TRBD2. Germline assignment: CDR1 MNHEY and CDR2 SMNVEV (reference sequence). This CDR3 is built from 15 residues. J gave up 2 bases and V 0 bases, and 3 bases lay outside the gene matches. The CDR3 region is CASSLSGGRQETQYF. DNA for the CDR3: TGTGCCAGCAGTTTATCGGGGGGGAGACAAGAGACCCAGTACTTC.

This clonotype was observed at least ten times. The chain is built from TRBV7-9 and TRBJ2-1, with no clear D. There are 12 residues in the CDR3. Trimming stripped 6 bases from V and 8 bases from J, with 11 bases between. The germline V gene encodes CDR1 SEHNR and CDR2 FQNEAQ (reference sequence). CDR3 nucleotides: TGTGCCAGCAGTGCGGAGCTGTATGAGCAGTTCTTC. Encoded protein: CASSAELYEQFF. The variable domain in full, with the rest retrieved from reference TRBV7-9 and TRBJ2-1, is DTGVSQNPRHKITKRGQNVTFRCDPISEHNRLYWYRQTLGQGPEFLTYFQNEAQLEKSRLLSDRFSAERPKGSFSTLEIQRTEQGDSAMYLCASSAELYEQFFGPGTRLTVL.